These T cell receptor beta chains were read from a single sample in a study of shared clonotypes between healthy human individuals. Sequenced by immunoSEQ multiplex PCR; TCRdb stores in-frame clones only, minus some. The sample has 2 million to 2.5 million clones, 80% to 95% seen once; the top ten hold 0.39%. Sequenced input: naive CD4+ T cells from PBMCs. The source of these receptors is a man younger than 35 in good health. Some clones in this sample may be carry-over from other donors' samples. The CDR3 runs from the conserved cysteine through the conserved F or W. Fields, in order: CDR3 length, J gene, V gene, clone size, CDR3 protein. Not every row has a clone size; where given, it reads once, few, many or a size class.

12 | TRBJ2-1 | TRBV10-2 | NA | CASRPSAGEQFF
21 | TRBJ1-2 | TRBV27 | NA | CASRTRGDRPPWAGQNYGYTF
12 | TRBJ2-1 | TRBV29-1 | NA | CSVADTYNEQFF
14 | TRBJ2-7 | TRBV28 | NA | CASSFPSFPYEQYF
15 | TRBJ2-3 | TRBV5-1 | NA | CASSLEASGTDTQYF
14 | TRBJ1-4 | TRBV7-2 | few | CASSLGPGGEKLFF
14 | TRBJ2-1 | TRBV6-1 | NA | CASSASGSYNEQFF
14 | TRBJ1-5 | TRBV28 | NA | CASSLDRGGQPQHF
14 | TRBJ2-7 | TRBV18 | NA | CASSTGQGLYEQYF
17 | TRBJ2-1 | TRBV28 | NA | CASSFNPSGGLGNEQFF
16 | TRBJ2-1 | TRBV7-9 | NA | CASSFRGSAVLNEQFF
14 | TRBJ1-1 | TRBV18 | NA | CASSLVASGVEAFF
10 | TRBJ2-1 | TRBV28 | NA | CASKRDEQFF
14 | TRBJ1-2 | TRBV27 | NA | CASSSRQGSYGYTF
16 | TRBJ2-1 | TRBV7-9 | NA | CASSGLSGSSYNEQFF
16 | TRBJ2-3 | TRBV25-1 | once | CASSGSTVGILSTQYF
13 | TRBJ1-1 | TRBV18 | few | CASSPPGRTEAFF
16 | TRBJ2-1 | TRBV5-4 | NA | CASSPLTSGRNNEQFF
14 | TRBJ2-7 | TRBV7-9 | NA | CASSRLGGEYEQYF
14 | TRBJ1-5 | TRBV28 | NA | CASGGTLAIQPQHF
14 | TRBJ2-5 | TRBV5-5 | few | CASSSFGAQETQYF
16 | TRBJ2-3 | TRBV28 | NA | CASSRLGTPAGDTQYF
18 | TRBJ2-3 | TRBV6-4 | NA | CASSENFAGGPSRDTQYF
13 | TRBJ2-2 | TRBV5-1 | NA | CASSVSLPGELFF
15 | TRBJ2-1 | TRBV19 | once | CASSERTSGYNEQFF
14 | TRBJ2-2 | TRBV28 | few | CASSFHGNTGELFF
15 | TRBJ1-5 | TRBV15 | once | CATSRDTRGNQPQHF
14 | TRBJ1-1 | TRBV7-9 | few | CASSQTEMNTEAFF
12 | TRBJ2-1 | TRBV7-2 | NA | CASSQPNNEQFF
14 | TRBJ2-3 | TRBV18 | once | CASSPPSYWDTQYF
14 | TRBJ2-7 | TRBV19 | NA | CASSTTVMGYEQYF
14 | TRBJ1-5 | TRBV18 | NA | CATSGELGNQPQHF
13 | TRBJ2-3 | TRBV28 | NA | CALRDSNTDTQYF
13 | TRBJ2-1 | TRBV5-4 | NA | CASSLRGFNEQFF
12 | TRBJ1-3 | TRBV5-4 | NA | CASSAGGNTIYF
15 | TRBJ2-1 | TRBV5-4 | NA | CASSLRREAYNEQFF
16 | TRBJ2-3 | TRBV30 | NA | CAWSDFGQGAGDTQYF
12 | TRBJ2-1 | TRBV19 | NA | CASSPRSNEQFF
16 | TRBJ2-7 | TRBV7-8 | NA | CASSQGGRGRTYEQYF
16 | TRBJ1-1 | TRBV18 | NA | CASSPQNLGMNTEAFF
16 | TRBJ2-3 | TRBV7-2 | NA | CASSSKTAGGTDTQYF
14 | TRBJ2-5 | TRBV29-1 | NA | CSVALTGGEETQYF
15 | TRBJ1-4 | TRBV28 | NA | CASSGGGYLREKLFF
15 | TRBJ1-1 | TRBV10-2 | NA | CASSGRQGGVDEAFF
10 | TRBJ2-7 | TRBV5-4 | once | CASSAIQGYF
18 | TRBJ2-7 | TRBV7-8 | NA | CASSFFAPSGYTTYEQYF
15 | TRBJ2-7 | TRBV18 | NA | CASSPPRGNTYEQYF
15 | TRBJ2-7 | TRBV7-2 | NA | CASSLANAGGYEQYF
13 | TRBJ1-3 | TRBV25-1 | NA | CASSKGPKNTIYF
14 | TRBJ1-2 | TRBV18 | few | CASSWTEYTYGYTF
14 | TRBJ2-5 | TRBV2 | NA | CASSGRESQETQYF
13 | TRBJ2-3 | TRBV9 | NA | CASSAYSTDTQYF
15 | TRBJ2-7 | TRBV19 | once | CASSLLVGGSSEQYF
13 | TRBJ2-7 | TRBV2 | NA | CASSEERGYEQYF
16 | TRBJ2-7 | TRBV7-2 | NA | CASSLGQGRGSYEQYF
11 | TRBJ1-4 | TRBV28 | NA | CASTVNEKLFF
14 | TRBJ2-2 | TRBV11-2 | NA | CASSLDSNTGELFF